These 8 T cell receptor beta chains came from one sample sequenced in a study of cytomegalovirus exposure and HLA in healthy donors. The PCR ran on 60 Vbeta and 13 Jbeta primers. Clones were sequenced by immunoSEQ multiplex PCR, and TCRdb holds only the in-frame ones, with some missing. This sample has about 160,000 clones; just under 80% occur once, and the top ten carry 1%. Source material: PBMCs. These receptor sequences come from a woman in her 50s in good health and CMV-seropositive.

V and J are TRBV7-2 and TRBJ1-4; tentatively, D is TRBD1 (6 bases). The CDR3 length is 16 residues. The germline CDR1 and CDR2 sequences are SGHTA and FQGNSA. The V end was cut by 1 base, the J end by 8 bases, with 17 bases between. This CDR3 reads CASSLVPTGREEKLFF. The CDR3 coding sequence is TGTGCCAGCAGCTTAGTACCTACAGGGCGGGAGGAAAAACTGTTTTTT.

The V call is TRBV28, the J call TRBJ1-2; 10 nucleotides agree with TRBD1. V shed 2 bases and J 2 bases; nucleotides not matched to a gene: 2. Germline CDR1 is MDHEN and CDR2 is SYDVKM. The CDR3 totals 15 residues. The CDR3 DNA reads TGTGCCAGCAGTTTAGTGGGACAGGGGAACTATGGCTACACCTTC. As protein: CASSLVGQGNYGYTF.

The chain uses TRBV13 and TRBJ2-1, with 12 bases lining up with TRBD2. V shed 5 bases, J shed 7 bases, and the junction held 9 bases outside the gene matches. CDR1 and CDR2 (germline): PRHDT, FYEKMQ (reference sequence). This CDR3 contains 16 residues. The CDR3 nucleotides are TGTGCCAGCAGCCCGGGGACTAGCGGGTATGTTAATGAGCAGTTCTTC. Protein product: CASSPGTSGYVNEQFF.

CDR3 coding DNA: TGTGCCAGCAGCTTTTCAGCGGGCCCCTACGAGCAGTACTTC. Translating gives CASSFSAGPYEQYF. This chain links TRBV7-2 with TRBJ2-7; D perhaps matches TRBD2 (6 bases). Trimming took off 3 bases at V and 2 bases at J, with 11 bases between the two ends. This CDR3 is built from 14 residues. Germline loops: CDR1 SGHTA, CDR2 FQGNSA.

The chain carries TRBV5-5 and TRBJ2-5, with a possible D match to TRBD2 (6 bases). From germline, CDR1 is SGHKS and CDR2 YYEKEE (reference sequence). This CDR3 contains 14 residues. V lost 1 base, J lost 3 bases, and 10 bases lay in between. The CDR3 reads CASSLFWGEETQYF. The CDR3 coding sequence is TGTGCCAGCAGCTTGTTCTGGGGGGAAGAGACCCAGTACTTC.

The V and J genes are TRBV7-8 and TRBJ2-7; TRBD1 matches 8 bases. Losses at the gene ends were 5 bases for V and 6 bases for J; bases not matched to a gene: 12. Germline V gives CDR1 SGHVS, CDR2 FQNEAQ. The CDR3 has 15 amino acids. CDR3 sequence (DNA): TGTGCCAGCAGCCCTCAGGGACGGACAGGGATCGAGCAGTACTTC. Protein: CASSPQGRTGIEQYF.

This chain joins TRBV28 and TRBJ1-2; 9 bases fit TRBD1. V was clipped by 3 bases and J by 6 bases; unmatched bases: 11. The germline V gene encodes CDR1 MDHEN and CDR2 SYDVKM. This CDR3 spans 16 amino acids. CDR3 protein: CASSFSPTGGDNGYTF. The CDR3, as DNA: TGTGCCAGCAGTTTTTCCCCGACAGGGGGAGATAATGGCTACACCTTC.

CDR3 sequence reads: CASSLGRTGGPGYTF. CDR3 sequence (DNA): TGTGCCAGCAGCTTAGGCCGGACAGGAGGGCCCGGCTACACCTTC. The rearrangement joins TRBV7-6 to TRBJ1-2; 7 nucleotides agree with TRBD1. With 1 base clipped from V and 8 bases from J, the junction kept 10 bases outside the gene matches. CDR1 and CDR2 (germline): SGHVS, FNYEAQ. The CDR3 has 15 residues.